Here is one T cell receptor beta chain with its context. The antigen it binds to is not known. One base away there is no much larger clone; base qualities are not given. Whole blood was collected in K2EDTA tubes by collaborating institutions according to the institutions' own protocols. For TCRbeta analysis, collaborators shipped samples in one of three forms: frozen whole blood, isolated PBMCs, or DNA extracted from either of those sample types. The V and J ends are trimmed by 6 bases and 4 bases, leaving 10 bases between them. CDR1 and CDR2 are drawn from the germline V gene: SGHTA, FQGNSA. The CDR3 contains 13 residues, cysteine and phenylalanine counted. The retained sequence is limited to the CDR3, 39 bases, with the frame set at the first base. The record originates from a study of blood T cell repertoires in COVID-19 (dated by TCRdb to about 2020). Study-wide context: Collaborator samples came from the United States, Italy and Spain and covered acute and convalescent phases of COVID-19. The prospective study material was composed of cDNA or gDNA derived from T cells, B-cell-depleted T cells, or PBMCs. The dataset comprised deeply sampled blood TCRbeta repertoires from subjects exposed to, actively infected with, or recovered from COVID-19. The repertoires were released in a freely available public database meant as a resource for research on the immune response to SARS-CoV-2. Samples came from the ongoing ImmuneRACE study (first 160 participants) plus 1,254 subjects from 6 global collaborators. Nearly every sample came with metadata listing a de-identified subject ID, COVID-19 status, age in years and sex. HLA class I and class II types, where available, came from metadata supplied by the sample provider rather than from assay-based typing. Overall study results and their limits: How much clinical and demographic metadata was included differed by source and by participant, and the metadata was provided uncurated.

The immunoSEQ Assay, a bias-controlled multiplex PCR, was used to amplify TCRbeta CDR3 regions from genomic DNA. The original pipeline was this. The number of nucleated cells in each sample was estimated from the amplification of reference gene primers within the assay. To quantify the absolute abundance of each unique TCRbeta CDR3 rearrangement, sequence reads were collapsed and filtered. For each sample, productive Simpson clonality was calculated as the square root of Simpson's diversity index across productive rearrangements. TCRdb took this table from immuneACCESS and kept in-frame rearrangements with V and J called. Such tables lack part of the clones; where checked against another copy, unresolved V genes explain under half of the gap, and the rest is unexplained. V, J and clone size are taken as reported in that table, and D and trimming were inferred from the DNA itself. Here the sample has 150,000 to 200,000 clones; about 82% occur a single time. The ten top clones hold about 5% of the sample.

The chain was built from TRBV7-2 and TRBJ1-3; the D gene is unclear. The receptor was isolated from a woman under 40 with acute or convalescent COVID-19. Input material: peripheral blood. The bases read TGTGCCAGCAGATGGGGAGGGGGAAACACCATATATTTT. Its amino acids are CASRWGGGNTIYF.